Below, 32 T cell receptor beta chains from the same sample are listed, as sequenced in a study of T cell responses to AZD1222 COVID-19 vaccine. Generated by immunoSEQ multiplex PCR, the TCRdb table keeps only in-frame clones and is missing some. The data show more than 110,000 clones, roughly 88% seen once. Sequencing was performed on peripheral blood, taken on day 0 of AZD1222 vaccination. All receptors derive from an adult in good health.

This rearrangement joins TRBV4-2 to TRBJ2-3, with D perhaps matching TRBD2 (6 bases). Germline V gene sequence: CDR1 LGHNA, CDR2 YNFKEQ. CDR3 size: 16 residues. V was pared by 0 bases and J by 9 bases, with 19 bases between. CDR3 sequence (DNA): TGTGCCAGCAGCCAAGACCCAACTAGCACCACAGTGACGCAGTATTTT. Translating gives CASSQDPTSTTVTQYF.

This clone appeared a few times. The chain couples TRBV19 to TRBJ2-1; TRBD2 matches 7 bases. The CDR3 extends over 14 amino acids. CDR1 and CDR2 from the germline V gene are LNHDA and SQIVND (reference sequence). Trimming at V came to 2 bases and at J to 9 bases, leaving 7 bases not matched to a gene. CDR3: CASSILAEPTEQFF. For the CDR3, the DNA is TGTGCCAGTAGTATACTAGCGGAGCCCACTGAGCAGTTCTTC.

The chain combines TRBV11-2 with TRBJ2-7; no clear D. Between the trimmed V and J ends, which lost 2 bases and 2 bases, there was a span of 10 bases. Germline CDR1 is SGHAT and CDR2 is FQNNGV. The CDR3 totals 14 residues. CDR3 protein: CASSLSGVPYEQYF. The CDR3 coding sequence is TGTGCCAGCAGCTTATCAGGAGTCCCCTACGAGCAGTACTTC. The full variable domain, completed using reference TRBV11-2 and TRBJ2-7, is EAGVAQSPRYKIIEKRQSVAFWCNPISGHATLYWYQQILGQGPKLLIQFQNNGVVDDSQLPKDRFSAERLKGVDSTLKIQPAKLEDSAVYLCASSLSGVPYEQYFGPGTRLTVT.

This chain links TRBV9 with TRBJ1-1; 12 nucleotides match TRBD1. Germline-derived CDR1 and CDR2 are SGDLS and YYNGEE. This CDR3 comprises 18 residues. Trimming removed 4 bases from V and 3 bases from J; junction bases left unmatched: 13. This chain's CDR3 is CASSPHSGTGGGDTEAFF. The DNA for the CDR3 is TGTGCCAGCAGCCCCCACTCCGGGACAGGGGGCGGCGACACTGAAGCTTTCTTT.

This rearrangement joins TRBV24-1 to TRBJ2-1; 8 bases are shared with TRBD2. Trimming cost V 7 bases and J 3 bases; bases outside gene matches: 10. Germline CDR1 and CDR2: KGHDR and SFDVKD. CDR3 length: 16 amino acids. The chain's CDR3 is CATSTAGGALYNEQFF. The CDR3 DNA reads as TGTGCCACCAGCACCGCCGGGGGGGCCCTCTACAATGAGCAGTTCTTC.

The chain employs TRBV11-2 and TRBJ2-5; D possibly corresponds to TRBD1 (6 bases). Trimming stripped 5 bases from V and 5 bases from J, with 12 bases between. CDR1 is SGHAT, CDR2 FQNNGV, per germline. This CDR3 contains 13 residues. CDR3 DNA sequence: TGTGCCAGCAGCCCCGGACAGCTGGAGACCCAGTACTTC. Protein: CASSPGQLETQYF.

This clone has more than one count but fewer than ten. The genes are TRBV4-2 and TRBJ2-1; 7 bases match TRBD2. The germline CDR1 and CDR2 sequences are LGHNA and YNFKEQ. V trimming: 0 bases; J trimming: 0 bases; junction bases outside the gene matches: 5. This CDR3 comprises 17 residues. This CDR3 reads CASSQDLGGSSYNEQFF. CDR3 coding DNA: TGTGCCAGCAGCCAAGATCTGGGAGGGAGCTCCTACAATGAGCAGTTCTTC.

The chain carries TRBV6-5 and TRBJ2-2; 7 nucleotides agree with TRBD1. The germline gives CDR1 MNHEY, CDR2 SVGAGI. Trimming cost V 7 bases and J 3 bases; bases outside gene matches: 8. This CDR3 is 15 amino acids long. The CDR3 sequence is CASTPEGAYTGELFF. In nucleotides, the CDR3 is TGTGCCAGCACCCCTGAGGGGGCATACACCGGGGAGCTGTTTTTT.

This clone was observed a single time. The J gene is TRBJ2-3, the V gene TRBV11-2; 7 bases map to TRBD2. The CDR3 extends over 15 amino acids. CDR1 is SGHAT and CDR2 is FQNNGV in the germline V gene. Trimming at V came to 7 bases and at J to 0 bases, leaving 7 bases not matched to a gene. The chain's CDR3 is CASTQQRGSTDTQYF. The CDR3 region has the DNA TGTGCCAGCACCCAACAGCGGGGAAGCACAGATACGCAGTATTTT.

The chain couples TRBV19 to TRBJ1-5; perhaps TRBD1 as D (6 bases). Germline V gene sequence: CDR1 LNHDA, CDR2 SQIVND (reference sequence). The CDR3 contains 15 residues. DNA of the CDR3: TGTTCTTCCGGTACAGGGCTCGGGGGCAATCAGCCCCAGCATTTT. This translates into CSSGTGLGGNQPQHF.

V gene TRBV15 combines with J gene TRBJ2-5; TRBD1 is a possible D gene (6 bases). The CDR3 consists of 14 residues. The germline V and J ends were trimmed by 4 bases and 1 base, with 10 bases remaining between them. Germline V gene data show CDR1 as LNHNV and CDR2 as YYDKDF (reference sequence). CDR3 sequence reads: CATSTRDIQETQYF. CDR3 nucleotide sequence: TGTGCCACCAGCACCCGGGACATCCAAGAGACCCAGTACTTC.

The chain is built from TRBV7-2 and TRBJ2-3; TRBD2 matches 9 bases. This CDR3 has 15 amino acids. Germline values: CDR1 SGHTA, CDR2 FQGNSA. After removal of 4 bases from V and 1 base from J, the junction contained 3 bases not matched to a gene. The chain's CDR3 is CASSWRTSGTDTQYF. CDR3 in DNA: TGTGCCAGCAGCTGGCGGACTAGCGGCACAGATACGCAGTATTTT.

Here the CDR3 reads CASSSGPTSGRSDTQYF. In DNA form, the CDR3 reads TGTGCCAGCAGCTCGGGCCCGACTAGCGGGAGGTCAGATACGCAGTATTTT. The chain carries TRBV7-8 and TRBJ2-3, with TRBD2 matching 13 bases. Germline values: CDR1 SGHVS, CDR2 FQNEAQ. The CDR3 loop spans 17 amino acids. J lost 4 bases, V lost 4 bases, and 8 bases had no gene match.

The rearrangement joins TRBV6-5 to TRBJ2-2; 12 nucleotides agree with TRBD1. V shed 3 bases and J 9 bases; nucleotides not matched to a gene: 8. The germline gives CDR1 MNHEY, CDR2 SVGAGI. The CDR3 has 16 residues. The CDR3 DNA follows: TGTGCCAGCAGTTATAGCGGGACAGGGGGCTTGAGGGAGCTGTTTTTT. This gives the protein CASSYSGTGGLRELFF.

CDR3 sequence (DNA): TGTGCCAGCAGTTACCTAGCGGGGGCGGGGGAGCAGTACTTC. As protein: CASSYLAGAGEQYF. This chain uses TRBV27 with TRBJ2-7, with 10 bases matching TRBD2. The junction had 7 bases not matched to a gene; V was cut back by 4 bases and J by 7 bases. Germline V gene sequence: CDR1 MNHEY, CDR2 SMNVEV (reference sequence). The CDR3 sequence is 14 residues long.

This clone was counted a few times. V usage is TRBV5-4 and J usage is TRBJ2-7; 10 bases fit TRBD2. CDR3 length equals 16 residues. V lost 3 bases and J lost 3; bases outside the gene matches: 9. Germline V gene sequence: CDR1 SGHNT, CDR2 YYREEE (reference sequence). CDR3 DNA: TGTGCCAGCAGCTCCAAGGACAGGACTAGCGGCTACGAGCAGTACTTC. Protein sequence: CASSSKDRTSGYEQYF.

This chain links TRBV11-2 with TRBJ1-1; D is perhaps TRBD1 (5 bases). Per germline, CDR1 SGHAT and CDR2 FQNNGV. V lost 2 bases, J lost 0 bases, and 10 bases lay in between. This CDR3 has 15 amino acids. CDR3 sequence: CASSLTNRMNTEAFF. Written as DNA, the CDR3 is TGTGCCAGCAGCTTAACCAACAGGATGAACACTGAAGCTTTCTTT.

The chain couples TRBV7-2 to TRBJ1-1; the D gene is possibly TRBD1 (5 bases). The V gene lost 1 base and the J gene lost 0 bases, with 6 bases spanning the gap. CDR3 size: 14 residues. CDR1 and CDR2 from the germline V gene are SGHTA and FQGNSA. The DNA of the CDR3 is TGTGCCAGCAGCTTAGACAGGTTGAACACTGAAGCTTTCTTT. Encoded protein: CASSLDRLNTEAFF.

CDR3 sequence (DNA): TGTGCCTGGGCTAGAGGTGGGGCCAACGTCCTGACTTTC. Protein product: CAWARGGANVLTF. The chain uses TRBV30 and TRBJ2-6; D gene uncertain. The V end lost 5 bases, the J end lost 3 bases, and 8 bases lay between the germline ends. The germline CDR1 and CDR2 sequences are GTSNPN and SVGIG (reference sequence). This CDR3 is built from 13 residues.

The chain's CDR3 is CASNKRSWDRVPETQYF. CDR3 bases: TGTGCCAGCAACAAACGGTCTTGGGACAGGGTCCCAGAGACCCAGTACTTC. The chain has TRBV28 and TRBJ2-5, with TRBD1 identical over 9 bases. The CDR3 has 17 amino acids. Germline assignment: CDR1 MDHEN and CDR2 SYDVKM. V trimming: 7 bases; J trimming: 4 bases; junction bases outside the gene matches: 16. Variable domain in full (rest from reference TRBV28 and TRBJ2-5): DVKVTQSSRYLVKRTGEKVFLECVQDMDHENMFWYRQDPGLGLRLIYFSYDVKMKEKGDIPEGYSVSREKKERFSLILESASTNQTSMYLCASNKRSWDRVPETQYFGPGTRLLVL.

The chain employs TRBV21-1 and TRBJ2-1; the listed D gene, TRBD2, was not tested against the DNA. TRBV21-1 constitutes a pseudogene. This CDR3 has 19 amino acids. CDR3 amino acids: CASSTPGLAGVSSYNEQFF. The CDR3 nucleotides read TGTGCCAGCAGCACCCCGGGACTAGCGGGAGTTAGCTCCTACAATGAGCAGTTCTTC.

This clone was found once. The CDR3 loop is CASSLGQRDTTTNEKLFF. For the CDR3, the DNA is TGTGCCAGCAGCTTGGGGCAACGGGACACTACAACTAATGAAAAACTGTTTTTT. The chain uses TRBV5-5 and TRBJ1-4, with D possibly TRBD1 on 6 matching bases. The germline V and J ends were trimmed by 0 bases and 0 bases, with 15 bases remaining between them. Germline V CDR1 and CDR2: SGHKS, YYEKEE (reference sequence). This CDR3 contains 18 residues. The entire variable domain, with the rest obtained from reference TRBV5-5 and TRBJ1-4, is as follows: DAGVTQSPTHLIKTRGQQVTLRCSPISGHKSVSWYQQVLGQGPQFIFQYYEKEERGRGNFPDRFSARQFPNYSSELNVNALLLGDSALYLCASSLGQRDTTTNEKLFFGSGTQLSVL.

This clone has only one observation. This chain joins TRBV3-1 (or the pseudogene TRBV3-2) and TRBJ2-7; D call uncertain. From germline, CDR1 is LGHDT and CDR2 YNNKEL (reference sequence). This CDR3 has 13 amino acids. Trimming took 0 bases from V and 4 from J, leaving 7 bases between them. Written as DNA, the CDR3 is TGTGCCAGCAGCCAAGATCACAGATACGAGCAGTACTTC. This encodes CASSQDHRYEQYF.

In its sample, this clone was seen once. The genes are TRBV21-1 and TRBJ1-5; the D call of TRBD1 is as the table states it, not checked on the DNA. TRBV21-1 is a listed pseudogene. The length of the CDR3 is 14 residues. The CDR3 protein is CASSRSRVNQPQHF. As DNA, the CDR3 is TGTGCCAGCAGCAGGAGCAGGGTCAATCAGCCCCAGCATTTT.

The chain is built from TRBV2 and TRBJ1-1, with 8 bases fitting TRBD1. The V gene's germline CDR1 is SNHLY and CDR2 FYNNEI. The CDR3 totals 15 residues. The V gene end was trimmed by 5 bases and the J gene end by 11 bases; junction bases not matched to a gene: 16. Here the CDR3 reads CASSSWTGRASGAFF. For the CDR3, the DNA is TGTGCCAGCAGTTCCTGGACAGGGCGAGCAAGTGGGGCTTTCTTT.

This clone was found a few times. V gene TRBV5-1 combines with J gene TRBJ2-1, with 11 bases aligning to TRBD2. V lost 4 bases and J lost 4; bases outside the gene matches: 4. Germline V CDR1 and CDR2: SGHRS, YFSETQ. The CDR3 sequence is 15 residues long. The CDR3 region has the DNA TGCGCCAGCAGCCCGGGGACTAGCGGATACAATGAGCAGTTCTTC. Translation: CASSPGTSGYNEQFF.

The chain recombines TRBV9 with TRBJ2-3, with D possibly TRBD1 on 5 matching bases. V was clipped by 2 bases and J by 2 bases, with 9 bases between them. Germline lookup yields CDR1 SGDLS and CDR2 YYNGEE. This CDR3 spans 14 amino acids. CDR3 coding DNA: TGTGCCAGCAGCGTGAGCAGGGTCACAGATACGCAGTATTTT. Residues: CASSVSRVTDTQYF.

CDR3 coding DNA: TGCGCCAGCAGCGGGACCCCAGGGGAAGGGCAGTACTTC. Protein sequence: CASSGTPGEGQYF. This chain uses TRBV5-1 with TRBJ2-7; a weak D match, TRBD1 (6 bases). CDR1 SGHRS and CDR2 YFSETQ come from the germline V gene. The CDR3 runs 13 residues. Trimming left V 4 bases short and J 9 bases short, with 17 bases between.

This rearrangement joins TRBV18 to TRBJ2-7, with D hard to call. Germline values: CDR1 KGHSH, CDR2 LQKENI. The CDR3 runs to 13 residues. The V gene lost 5 bases and the J gene lost 2 bases, with 10 bases spanning the gap. CDR3 bases: TGTGCCAGCTCATCCGGAACGACCTACGAGCAGTACTTC. It encodes CASSSGTTYEQYF.

The rearrangement links TRBV6-1 to TRBJ1-2, with D possibly matching TRBD1 (6 bases). This CDR3 region has 16 residues. The V gene lost 2 bases and the J gene lost 4 bases, with 17 bases spanning the gap. Per the germline V gene, CDR1 is MNHNS and CDR2 is SASEGT. The CDR3 bases are TGTGCCAGCAGTGAATTGACAGGAGGAAACCTCTATGGCTACACCTTC. The encoded protein is CASSELTGGNLYGYTF.

V usage is TRBV19 and J usage is TRBJ1-1; D possibly corresponds to TRBD1 (6 bases). V was trimmed by 3 bases and J by 4 bases, leaving 15 bases between them. In germline, CDR1 is LNHDA, CDR2 SQIVND (reference sequence). The CDR3 extends over 15 amino acids. The CDR3 DNA is TGTGCCAGTAGTATTTCGGGGGGCGCCGGCACTGAAGCTTTCTTT. Its protein product is CASSISGGAGTEAFF.

This clone is a singleton in its sample. The chain uses TRBV6-5 and TRBJ1-5; possibly TRBD1 for D (5 bases). The germline V gene has CDR1 MNHEY and CDR2 SVGAGI. This CDR3 is 13 amino acids long. V lost 0 bases and J lost 12, with 12 bases in between. The CDR3 sequence is CASSYSTVTLQHF. The CDR3, as DNA: TGTGCCAGCAGTTACTCGACAGTCACGCTCCAGCATTTT.